This TCR beta chain was profiled in a study of Ad26.COV2.S vaccination and SARS-CoV-2 variants. This CDR3 has 17 amino acids. Germline V lookup: CDR1 SEHNR, CDR2 FQNEAQ (reference sequence). V was clipped by 0 bases and J by 7 bases, with 19 bases between them. In this sample, this clone turned up once. The treatment here: around 19 received Ad26.COV2.S at low or high dose, single or two shots; about five received placebo; per-sample allocation not given. The study sampled participants on day 63 after the first vaccine or placebo injection. Repertoires were generated with immunoSEQ multiplex PCR, while TCRdb's copy carries only in-frame clones and drops some. The sample records about 350,000 clones, 85% being singletons.

The source is a person aged 18-65 years who received the Ad26.COV2.S COVID-19 vaccine or a placebo. The gene calls are TRBV7-9 and TRBJ2-1; tentatively, D is TRBD1 (6 bases). Sequences were derived from peripheral blood, sampled in a trial of Ad26.COV2.S vaccine versus placebo. CDR3 loop: CASSLAVTGPLRNEQFF. The CDR3 DNA is TGTGCCAGCAGCTTAGCGGTGACAGGACCCCTTCGGAATGAGCAGTTCTTC.